The sequence of this TCR beta chain was determined in a study of cytomegalovirus exposure and HLA in healthy donors. The PCR contained 60 Vbeta and 13 Jbeta primers. The protocol was immunoSEQ multiplex PCR, while the TCRdb copy is restricted to in-frame clones and leaves out a portion. The sample includes over 120,000 clones, roughly four fifths of them seen just once. V was pared by 4 bases and J by 5 bases, with 2 bases of the junction left unmatched. The CDR3 has 14 residues. CDR1 is SGHRS, CDR2 YFSETQ, per germline. Healthy individuals who donated bone marrow served as the donors. The study sampled nominally healthy donors, though unrecorded immune exposures were likely.

The chain joins TRBV5-1 to TRBJ2-1; 11 bases line up with TRBD2. Sequences were obtained from PBMCs. The sequence was collected from a woman in her sixties in good health and CMV-seropositive. The CDR3 loop reads CASSVGLADNEQFF. The CDR3 nucleotides read TGCGCCAGCAGCGTGGGACTAGCGGACAATGAGCAGTTCTTC.